These 10 T cell receptor beta chains came from one sample sequenced in a study of T cell responses to AZD1222 COVID-19 vaccine. Assay used: immunoSEQ multiplex PCR; TCRdb lists only in-frame clones, some missing. The table shows about 84,000 clones, with about 85% occurring only once. The material was peripheral blood, obtained on day 0 of AZD1222 vaccination. The receptor set was obtained from an adult in good health.

The chain carries TRBV6-5 and TRBJ2-1, with 10 positions matching TRBD2. CDR1 is MNHEY, CDR2 SVGAGI, per germline. The V gene end was trimmed by 5 bases and the J gene end by 7 bases; junction bases not matched to a gene: 8. This CDR3 is built from 15 residues. The CDR3 DNA reads TGTGCCAGCAGTCCGGGACTAGCGAAGGGGAATGAGCAGTTCTTC. It codes for CASSPGLAKGNEQFF.

The V call is TRBV6-1, the J call TRBJ1-2; no clear D gene. Germline CDR1 reads MNHNS; CDR2 reads SASEGT. The CDR3 has 15 residues. V gave up 2 bases and J gave up 6 bases, with 16 bases separating them. The DNA for the CDR3 is TGTGCCAGCAGTGAACCTCGGACCGCCCTTGATGGCTACACCTTC. Its translation: CASSEPRTALDGYTF.

The J gene is TRBJ2-7, the V gene TRBV3-1 (or the pseudogene TRBV3-2); 9 bases match TRBD1. Germline lookup yields CDR1 LGHDT and CDR2 YNNKEL (reference sequence). The CDR3 contains 16 residues. The V and J ends lost 4 bases and 1 base, in that order; junction bases with no gene match: 8. The CDR3 DNA reads TGTGCCAGCAGCCGCCTCACAGGGGGCAGGTCCTACGAGCAGTACTTC. Amino acid sequence: CASSRLTGGRSYEQYF.

The chain carries TRBV25-1 and TRBJ2-3; D remains unclear. The CDR3 covers 18 residues. Germline loops: CDR1 MGHDK, CDR2 SYGVNS. The V end lost 0 bases, the J end lost 5 bases, and 21 bases lay between the germline ends. CDR3: CASSEYFGSSPSEDTQYF. The CDR3 region has the DNA TGTGCCAGCAGTGAATATTTTGGTTCGTCCCCCTCGGAAGATACGCAGTATTTT. The full variable domain, with the rest looked up from reference TRBV25-1 and TRBJ2-3, is EADIYQTPRYLVIGTGKKITLECSQTMGHDKMYWYQQDPGMELHLIHYSYGVNSTEKGDLSSESTVSRIRTEHFPLTLESARPSHTSQYLCASSEYFGSSPSEDTQYFGPGTRLTVL.

The rearrangement joins TRBV5-8 to TRBJ1-5; no clear D. Germline CDR1 SGHTS, CDR2 YDEGEE. Trimming cost V 1 base and J 0 bases, with 14 bases left between them. CDR3 length equals 17 residues. The CDR3 DNA reads TGTGCCAGCAGCTTGTTACCCTTATCGTATAGCAATCAGCCCCAGCATTTT. It is translated as CASSLLPLSYSNQPQHF.

The chain carries TRBV6-5 and TRBJ2-7; D is unclear. CDR1 and CDR2 (germline): MNHEY, SVGAGI. The CDR3 has 14 amino acids. With 2 bases removed from V and 0 bases from J, the gap between germline ends came to 8 bases. The CDR3 sequence: CASSYERTSYEQYF. The CDR3 bases are TGTGCCAGCAGTTACGAGAGGACCTCCTACGAGCAGTACTTC.

CDR3 in amino acids: CASRDSLMQPQHF. The CDR3 region has the DNA TGTGCCAGCAGGGACAGCTTGATGCAGCCCCAGCATTTT. The chain combines TRBV6-5 with TRBJ1-5; possibly TRBD1 for D (6 bases). Germline CDR1 and CDR2: MNHEY and SVGAGI. The V end lost 6 bases, the J end lost 7 bases, and 13 bases lay between the germline ends. The CDR3 consists of 13 residues.

This chain links TRBV19 with TRBJ2-4, with unresolved D. Looked up from germline, CDR1 is LNHDA and CDR2 is SQIVND (reference sequence). With 5 bases removed from V and 0 bases from J, the gap between germline ends came to 8 bases. This CDR3 is built from 14 residues. In nucleotides, the CDR3 is TGTGCCAGTAGTCTCCAACTAGCCAAAAACATTCAGTACTTC. As protein: CASSLQLAKNIQYF.

The rearrangement links TRBV5-1 to TRBJ2-1, with unresolved D. Germline V gene data show CDR1 as SGHRS and CDR2 as YFSETQ. Trimming removed 0 bases at V and 8 bases at J, with 6 bases between. This CDR3 comprises 12 residues. In DNA form, the CDR3 reads TGCGCCAGCAGCTTGGAACGGGATGAGCAGTTCTTC. As protein: CASSLERDEQFF.

The rearrangement links TRBV5-1 to TRBJ2-3, with 9 positions matching TRBD2. CDR3 size: 16 residues. V gave up 0 bases and J gave up 5 bases; unmatched junction bases: 7. Germline loops: CDR1 SGHRS, CDR2 YFSETQ. The CDR3 reads CASSLALLAGVDTQYF. CDR3 in DNA: TGCGCCAGCAGCTTGGCCCTATTAGCGGGAGTAGATACGCAGTATTTT.